This T cell receptor (beta chain) emerged from a study of cytomegalovirus exposure and HLA in healthy donors. Study overall: Genotyping showed around four fifths of 398 donors falling in the Caucasian-associated ancestry cluster. Overall study results and limits: Associated with HLA alleles at 0.05 false discovery rate in a later analysis were some 18,000 TCR beta sequences.

The germline V and J ends were trimmed by 4 bases and 2 bases, with 12 bases remaining between them. The CDR3 covers 14 residues. The germline gives CDR1 SGDLS, CDR2 YYNGEE. 60 Vbeta and 13 Jbeta primers were used in PCR. Using immunoSEQ multiplex PCR, the repertoire was profiled, and TCRdb retains in-frame clones only, with some absent. This sample has 75,000 to 100,000 clones; roughly 76% occur once, and the top ten carry 15% to 20%. Donors consisted of healthy bone marrow donors. On this clone itself: Its target is not known.

The sequence derives from an older woman in good health and CMV-seropositive. Input material: PBMCs. The V call is TRBV9, the J call TRBJ2-5; D is possibly TRBD2 (6 bases). CDR3 residues: CASSTGLLQETQYF. The CDR3 DNA reads as TGTGCCAGCAGCACGGGACTCCTACAAGAGACCCAGTACTTC.